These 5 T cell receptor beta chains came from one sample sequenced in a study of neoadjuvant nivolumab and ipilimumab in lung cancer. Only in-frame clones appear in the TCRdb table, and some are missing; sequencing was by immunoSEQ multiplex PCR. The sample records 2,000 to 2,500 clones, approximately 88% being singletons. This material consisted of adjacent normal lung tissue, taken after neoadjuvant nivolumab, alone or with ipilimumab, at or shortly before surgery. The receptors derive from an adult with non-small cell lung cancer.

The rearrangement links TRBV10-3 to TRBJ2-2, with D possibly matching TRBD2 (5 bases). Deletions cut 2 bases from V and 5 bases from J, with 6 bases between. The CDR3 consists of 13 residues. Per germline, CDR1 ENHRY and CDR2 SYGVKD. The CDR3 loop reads CAISEGGTGELFF. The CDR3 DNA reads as TGTGCCATCAGTGAGGGAGGAACCGGGGAGCTGTTTTTT.

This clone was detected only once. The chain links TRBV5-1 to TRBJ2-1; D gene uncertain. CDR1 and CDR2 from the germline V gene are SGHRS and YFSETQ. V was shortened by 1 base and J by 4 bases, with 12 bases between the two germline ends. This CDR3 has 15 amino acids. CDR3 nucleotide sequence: TGCGCCAGCAGCTTGAGGCAAAGGAGTTACAATGAGCAGTTCTTC. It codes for CASSLRQRSYNEQFF. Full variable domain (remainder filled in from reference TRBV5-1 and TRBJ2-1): KAGVTQTPRYLIKTRGQQVTLSCSPISGHRSVSWYQQTPGQGLQFLFEYFSETQRNKGNFPGRFSGRQFSNSRSEMNVSTLELGDSALYLCASSLRQRSYNEQFFGPGTRLTVL.

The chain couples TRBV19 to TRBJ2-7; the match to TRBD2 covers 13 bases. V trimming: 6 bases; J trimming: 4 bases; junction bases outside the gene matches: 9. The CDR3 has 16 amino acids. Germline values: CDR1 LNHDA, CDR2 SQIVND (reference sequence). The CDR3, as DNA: TGTGCCAGTAGCTCCTCCGGACTAGCGGGAGCTTACGAGCAGTACTTC. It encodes CASSSSGLAGAYEQYF.

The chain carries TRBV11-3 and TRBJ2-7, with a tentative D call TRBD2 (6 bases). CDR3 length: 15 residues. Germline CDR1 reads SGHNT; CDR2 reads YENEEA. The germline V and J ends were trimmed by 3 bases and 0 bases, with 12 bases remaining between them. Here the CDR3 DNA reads TGTGCCAGCAGCTTTACCGGGAGTGTCTCCTACGAGCAGTACTTC. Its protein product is CASSFTGSVSYEQYF.

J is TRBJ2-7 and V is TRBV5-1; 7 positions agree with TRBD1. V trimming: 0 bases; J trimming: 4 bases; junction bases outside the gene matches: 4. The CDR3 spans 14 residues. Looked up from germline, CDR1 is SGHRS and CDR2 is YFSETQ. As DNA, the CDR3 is TGCGCCAGCAGCTTGGGGACAGGCGAATACGAGCAGTACTTC. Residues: CASSLGTGEYEQYF.